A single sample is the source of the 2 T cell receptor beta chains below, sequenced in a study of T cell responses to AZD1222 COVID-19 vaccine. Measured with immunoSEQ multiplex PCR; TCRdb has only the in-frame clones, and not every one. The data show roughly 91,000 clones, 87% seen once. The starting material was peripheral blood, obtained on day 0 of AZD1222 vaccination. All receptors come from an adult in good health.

DNA for the CDR3: TGTGCCAGCAGAGGCCTAAGGAGAAACAATCAGCCCCAGCATTTT. The encoded protein is CASRGLRRNNQPQHF. V gene TRBV6-5 combines with J gene TRBJ1-5; D is ambiguous. This CDR3 spans 15 amino acids. The V gene lost 6 bases and the J gene lost 3 bases, with 15 bases spanning the gap. Per the germline V gene, CDR1 is MNHEY and CDR2 is SVGAGI.

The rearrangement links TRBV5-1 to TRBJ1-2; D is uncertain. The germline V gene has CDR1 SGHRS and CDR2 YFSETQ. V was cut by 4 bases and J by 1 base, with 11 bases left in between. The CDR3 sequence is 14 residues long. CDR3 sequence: CASSRGEINYGYTF. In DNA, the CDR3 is TGCGCCAGCAGCCGTGGGGAGATTAACTATGGCTACACCTTC.